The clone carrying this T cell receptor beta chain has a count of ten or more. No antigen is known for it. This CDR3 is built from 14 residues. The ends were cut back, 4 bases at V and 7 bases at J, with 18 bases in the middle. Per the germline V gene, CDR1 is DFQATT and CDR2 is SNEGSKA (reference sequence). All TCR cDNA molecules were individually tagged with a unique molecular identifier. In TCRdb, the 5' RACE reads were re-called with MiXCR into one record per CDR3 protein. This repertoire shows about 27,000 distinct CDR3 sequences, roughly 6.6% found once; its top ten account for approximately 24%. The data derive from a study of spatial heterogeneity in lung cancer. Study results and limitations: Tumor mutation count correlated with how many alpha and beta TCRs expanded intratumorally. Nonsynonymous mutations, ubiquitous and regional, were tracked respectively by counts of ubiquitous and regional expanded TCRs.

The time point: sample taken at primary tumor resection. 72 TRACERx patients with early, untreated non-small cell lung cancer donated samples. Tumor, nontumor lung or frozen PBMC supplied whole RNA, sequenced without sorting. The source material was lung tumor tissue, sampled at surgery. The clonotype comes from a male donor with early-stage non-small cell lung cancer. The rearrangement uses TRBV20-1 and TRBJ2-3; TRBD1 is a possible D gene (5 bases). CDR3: CSANLPTPGNTQYF. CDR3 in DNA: TGCAGTGCTAACCTACCCACCCCAGGGAATACGCAGTATTTT.